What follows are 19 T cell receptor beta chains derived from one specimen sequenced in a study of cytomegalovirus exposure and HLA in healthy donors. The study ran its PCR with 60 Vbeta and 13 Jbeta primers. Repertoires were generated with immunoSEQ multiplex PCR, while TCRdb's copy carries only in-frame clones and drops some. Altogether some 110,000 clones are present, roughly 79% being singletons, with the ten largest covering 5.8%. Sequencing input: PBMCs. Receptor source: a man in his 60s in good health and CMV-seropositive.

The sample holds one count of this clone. The CDR3 region is CASGLGTSGDNEQFF. CDR3 sequence (DNA): TGTGCTAGTGGTTTGGGGACTAGCGGGGACAATGAGCAGTTCTTC. V usage is TRBV12-5 and J usage is TRBJ2-1, with TRBD2 matching over 12 bases. J lost 5 bases, V lost 1 base, and 0 bases had no gene match. Germline V gene lookup returns CDR1 LGHNT and CDR2 FRNRAP. The CDR3 totals 15 residues.

The CDR3 sequence: CASSSRQGTNTEAFF. In DNA, the CDR3 is TGTGCCAGCAGCTCGCGACAGGGGACGAACACTGAAGCTTTCTTT. The chain employs TRBV7-6 and TRBJ1-1; 8 positions agree with TRBD1. Trimming cost V 4 bases and J 1 base; bases outside gene matches: 5. Germline V gives CDR1 SGHVS, CDR2 FNYEAQ. The CDR3 has 15 residues.

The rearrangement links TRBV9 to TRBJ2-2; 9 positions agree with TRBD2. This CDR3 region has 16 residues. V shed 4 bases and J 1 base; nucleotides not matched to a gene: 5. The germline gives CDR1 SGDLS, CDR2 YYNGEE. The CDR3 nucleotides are TGTGCCAGCAGCCCCCATAGCGGGGGGAACACCGGGGAGCTGTTTTTT. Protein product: CASSPHSGGNTGELFF.

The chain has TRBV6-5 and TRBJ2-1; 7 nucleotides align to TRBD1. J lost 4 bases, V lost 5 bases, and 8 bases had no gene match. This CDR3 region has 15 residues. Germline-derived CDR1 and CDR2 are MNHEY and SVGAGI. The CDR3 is CASSLDRVGYNEQFF. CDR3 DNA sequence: TGTGCCAGCAGTCTCGACAGGGTAGGGTACAATGAGCAGTTCTTC.

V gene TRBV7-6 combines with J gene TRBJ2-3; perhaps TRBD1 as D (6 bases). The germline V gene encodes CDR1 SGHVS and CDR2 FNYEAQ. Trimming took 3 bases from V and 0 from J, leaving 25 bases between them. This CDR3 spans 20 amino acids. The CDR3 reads CASSLGPAQGWRTSTDTQYF. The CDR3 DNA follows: TGTGCCAGCAGCTTGGGACCGGCACAGGGTTGGAGAACTAGCACAGATACGCAGTATTTT. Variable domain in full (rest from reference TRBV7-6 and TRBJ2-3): GAGVSQSPRYKVTKRGQDVALRCDPISGHVSLYWYRQALGQGPEFLTYFNYEAQQDKSGLPNDRFSAERPEGSISTLTIQRTEQRDSAMYRCASSLGPAQGWRTSTDTQYFGPGTRLTVL.

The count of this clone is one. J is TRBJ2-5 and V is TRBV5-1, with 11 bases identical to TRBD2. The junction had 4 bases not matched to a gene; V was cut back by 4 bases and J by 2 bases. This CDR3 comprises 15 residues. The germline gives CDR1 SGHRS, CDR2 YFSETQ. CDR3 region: CASSLGLAAQETQYF. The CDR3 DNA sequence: TGCGCCAGCAGCCTGGGACTAGCGGCACAAGAGACCCAGTACTTC.

CDR3 loop: CASSLQNEQFF. The CDR3 DNA reads as TGTGCCAGCAGCTTGCAGAATGAGCAGTTCTTC. The rearrangement joins TRBV5-6 to TRBJ2-1; D is undetermined. CDR3 length equals 11 residues. Germline lookup yields CDR1 SGHDT and CDR2 YYEEEE. Trimming left V 1 base short and J 7 bases short, with 3 bases between.

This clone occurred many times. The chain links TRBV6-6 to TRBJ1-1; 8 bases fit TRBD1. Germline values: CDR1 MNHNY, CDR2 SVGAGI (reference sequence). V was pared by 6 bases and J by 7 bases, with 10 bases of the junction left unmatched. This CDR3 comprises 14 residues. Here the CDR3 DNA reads TGTGCCAGCAGCCTACTCGGGGGGACAGGTGAAGCTTTCTTT. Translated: CASSLLGGTGEAFF.

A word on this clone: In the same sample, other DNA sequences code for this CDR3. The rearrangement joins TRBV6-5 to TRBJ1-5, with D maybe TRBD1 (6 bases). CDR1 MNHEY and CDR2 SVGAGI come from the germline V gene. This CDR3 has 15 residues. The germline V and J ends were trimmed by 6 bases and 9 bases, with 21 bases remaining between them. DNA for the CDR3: TGTGCCAGCAGGAATATCGGACAGAGGGACGCGCCCCAGCATTTT. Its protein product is CASRNIGQRDAPQHF.

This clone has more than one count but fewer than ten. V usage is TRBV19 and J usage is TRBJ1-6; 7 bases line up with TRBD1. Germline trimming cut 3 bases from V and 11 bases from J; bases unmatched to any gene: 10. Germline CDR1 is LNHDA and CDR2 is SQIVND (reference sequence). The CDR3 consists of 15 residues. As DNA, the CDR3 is TGTGCCAGTAGTATGCAAGGACAGGCGGGAACACCCCTCCACTTT. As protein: CASSMQGQAGTPLHF.

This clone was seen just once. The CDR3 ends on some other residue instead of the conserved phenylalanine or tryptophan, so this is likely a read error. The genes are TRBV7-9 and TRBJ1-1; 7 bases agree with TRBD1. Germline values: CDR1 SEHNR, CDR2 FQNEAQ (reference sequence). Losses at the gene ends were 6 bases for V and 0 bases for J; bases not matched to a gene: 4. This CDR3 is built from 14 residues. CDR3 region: CASRGQSLNTEAFV. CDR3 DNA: TGTGCCAGCAGGGGACAGAGCCTGAACACTGAAGCTTTCGTT.

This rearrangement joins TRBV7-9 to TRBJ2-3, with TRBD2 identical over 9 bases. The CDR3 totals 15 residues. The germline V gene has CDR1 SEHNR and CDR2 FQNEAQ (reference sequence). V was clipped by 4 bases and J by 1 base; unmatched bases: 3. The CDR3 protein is CASSSSGERTDTQYF. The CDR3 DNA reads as TGTGCCAGCAGCTCTAGCGGGGAGCGCACAGATACGCAGTATTTT.

As DNA, the CDR3 is TGTGCCATCCCCCCCGGGACACGACCCAAAAACATTCAGTACTTC. Translated, it gives CAIPPGTRPKNIQYF. This chain connects TRBV10-3 to TRBJ2-4, with a tentative D call TRBD1 (6 bases). In germline, CDR1 is ENHRY, CDR2 SYGVKD. The V and J ends lost 8 bases and 2 bases respectively, with 16 bases between them. The CDR3 consists of 15 residues.

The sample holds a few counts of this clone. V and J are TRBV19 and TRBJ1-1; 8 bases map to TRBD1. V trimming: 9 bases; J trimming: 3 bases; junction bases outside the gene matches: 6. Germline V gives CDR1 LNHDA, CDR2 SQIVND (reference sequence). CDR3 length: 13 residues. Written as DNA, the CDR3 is TGTGCCAGCGGACAGGGTATGTACACTGAAGCTTTCTTT. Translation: CASGQGMYTEAFF.

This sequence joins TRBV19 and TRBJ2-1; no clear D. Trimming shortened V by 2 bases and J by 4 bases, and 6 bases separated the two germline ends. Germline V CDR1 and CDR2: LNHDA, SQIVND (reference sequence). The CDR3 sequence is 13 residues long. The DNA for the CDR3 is TGTGCCAGTAGTATAAGCCGATACAATGAGCAGTTCTTC. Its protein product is CASSISRYNEQFF.

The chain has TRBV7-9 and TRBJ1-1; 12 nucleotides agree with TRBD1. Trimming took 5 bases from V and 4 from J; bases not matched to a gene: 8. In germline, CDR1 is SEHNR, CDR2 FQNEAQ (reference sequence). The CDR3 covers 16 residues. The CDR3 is CASSRGTGGAGTEAFF. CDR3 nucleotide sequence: TGTGCCAGCAGCCGCGGGACAGGGGGCGCGGGCACTGAAGCTTTCTTT.

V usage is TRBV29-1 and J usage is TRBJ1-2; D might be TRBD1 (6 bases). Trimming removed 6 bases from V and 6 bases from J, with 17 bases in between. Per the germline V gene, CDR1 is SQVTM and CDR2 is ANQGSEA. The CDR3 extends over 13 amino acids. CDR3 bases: TGCAGCGTAACAAGGGCCCAGGGGAATGGCTACACCTTC. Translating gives CSVTRAQGNGYTF.

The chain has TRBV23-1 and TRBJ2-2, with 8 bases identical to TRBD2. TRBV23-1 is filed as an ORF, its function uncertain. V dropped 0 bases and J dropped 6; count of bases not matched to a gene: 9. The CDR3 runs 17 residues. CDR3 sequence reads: CASSQSSSGGSSGELFF. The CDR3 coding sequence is TGCGCCAGCAGTCAATCAAGCAGCGGGGGATCCTCCGGGGAGCTGTTTTTT.

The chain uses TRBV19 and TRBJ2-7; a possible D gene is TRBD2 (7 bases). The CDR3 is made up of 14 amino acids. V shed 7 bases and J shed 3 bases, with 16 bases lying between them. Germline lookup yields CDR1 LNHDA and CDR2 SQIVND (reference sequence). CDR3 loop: CASKNTGGVYEQYF. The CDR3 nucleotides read TGTGCCAGTAAAAATACGGGGGGCGTCTACGAGCAGTACTTC.